Described below is a single T cell receptor (beta chain) sequence and its context. In the source study's methods: Estimation of nucleated cell counts relied on the amplification of reference gene primers. The method was immunoSEQ multiplex PCR; TCRdb's version includes in-frame clones alone and lacks a portion of them. D and trimming were read from the DNA, whereas the V and J calls and clone size are those reported in that table. The sample holds some 150,000 clones, approximately 84% seen once. The sample is drawn from a study of blood T cell repertoires in COVID-19. CDR3 length equals 16 residues. CDR1 is MGHRA and CDR2 is YSYEKL in the germline V gene. Trimming at V came to 1 base and at J to 3 bases, leaving 3 bases not matched to a gene.

Material: peripheral blood. The chain links TRBV4-1 to TRBJ2-2; 9 positions match TRBD2. This receptor was taken from a human donor with acute or convalescent COVID-19. The donor label of this sample is uncertain. The CDR3 nucleotides read TGCGCCAGCAGCCAAGGGACTAGCGATCACACCGGGGAGCTGTTTTTT. Protein product: CASSQGTSDHTGELFF.